One sample yielded the 18 T cell receptor beta chains listed below, sequenced in a study of blood T cell repertoires in COVID-19. Measured with immunoSEQ multiplex PCR; TCRdb has only the in-frame clones, and not every one. The sample lists under 200,000 clones; just over 85% were seen once. Sequences were obtained from peripheral blood. The receptors were sampled from a man aged 60 to 69 with acute or convalescent COVID-19.

The chain is built from TRBV27 and TRBJ2-7; the match to TRBD2 covers 12 bases. Germline values: CDR1 MNHEY, CDR2 SMNVEV (reference sequence). The CDR3 consists of 16 residues. J gave up 11 bases and V 4 bases, and 15 bases lay outside the gene matches. CDR3 in DNA: TGTGCCAGCAGTTCTCCCTTCACCCAAGGACTAGCGGGAAAGTACTTC. As protein: CASSSPFTQGLAGKYF.

The DNA of the CDR3 is TGTGCCAGTAGTATCGAGGGCGTGATTCAGCCCCAGCATTTT. Its translation: CASSIEGVIQPQHF. The V and J genes are TRBV19 and TRBJ1-5; D is undetermined. The CDR3 runs 14 residues. With 3 bases removed from V and 6 bases from J, the gap between germline ends came to 12 bases. Germline V gene data show CDR1 as LNHDA and CDR2 as SQIVND (reference sequence).

Written as DNA, the CDR3 is TGTGCCACCAGCTCCCCGAGCACAGATACGCAGTATTTT. As protein: CATSSPSTDTQYF. This chain links TRBV24-1 with TRBJ2-3; D uncertain. With 7 bases removed from V and 0 bases from J, the gap between germline ends came to 7 bases. Germline V gene data show CDR1 as KGHDR and CDR2 as SFDVKD. The CDR3 is 13 residues long.

The chain employs TRBV28 and TRBJ2-1; 9 nucleotides match TRBD1. CDR1 is MDHEN and CDR2 is SYDVKM in the germline V gene. J lost 6 bases, V lost 1 base, and 7 bases had no gene match. This CDR3 comprises 16 residues. CDR3 residues: CASSLYGQGPGNEQFF. The CDR3 DNA reads TGTGCCAGCAGTTTATACGGACAGGGGCCGGGCAATGAGCAGTTCTTC.

This clone was seen only once. The chain joins TRBV27 to TRBJ1-5; D perhaps matches TRBD1 (6 bases). The CDR3 has 15 residues. The germline V and J ends were trimmed by 9 bases and 3 bases, with 18 bases remaining between them. CDR1 is MNHEY and CDR2 is SMNVEV in the germline V gene (reference sequence). As DNA, the CDR3 is TGTGCCAGTTCTCTAAACCAGGGGAACAATCAGCCCCAGCATTTT. It yields the protein CASSLNQGNNQPQHF.

The chain couples TRBV10-3 to TRBJ2-5; 10 nucleotides match TRBD2. This CDR3 comprises 15 residues. Germline loops: CDR1 ENHRY, CDR2 SYGVKD. Trimming cost V 3 bases and J 3 bases; bases outside gene matches: 4. The CDR3 DNA sequence: TGTGCCATCAGTGAATATGGACTAGCGGAAGAGACCCAGTACTTC. It is translated as CAISEYGLAEETQYF.

V and J are TRBV9 and TRBJ1-2, with D tentatively TRBD1 (6 bases). Trimming removed 9 bases at V and 10 bases at J, with 16 bases between. The CDR3 has 11 amino acids. The germline V gene has CDR1 SGDLS and CDR2 YYNGEE. CDR3 loop: CATRTGSDYTF. CDR3 coding DNA: TGTGCCACACGAACAGGGTCCGACTACACCTTC.

The chain is built from TRBV28 and TRBJ1-1; possible D gene TRBD1, 5 bases. Germline CDR1 is MDHEN and CDR2 is SYDVKM. The CDR3 extends over 15 amino acids. Trimming left V 4 bases short and J 1 base short, with 13 bases between. The CDR3 DNA reads as TGTGCCAGCAGTTGGCGTGGGAGGGGGAACACTGAAGCTTTCTTT. Residues: CASSWRGRGNTEAFF.

The J gene is TRBJ1-2, the V gene TRBV2, with 10 bases fitting TRBD1. The CDR3 consists of 15 residues. V trimming: 5 bases; J trimming: 7 bases; junction bases outside the gene matches: 10. The germline CDR1 and CDR2 sequences are SNHLY and FYNNEI. This chain's CDR3 is CASSNHRDRGGGYTF. The CDR3 DNA reads as TGTGCCAGCAGTAATCACCGGGACAGGGGAGGTGGCTACACCTTC.

This clone was counted a few times. The chain combines TRBV5-4 with TRBJ1-2; 8 bases are shared with TRBD1. The V and J ends lost 3 bases and 7 bases, in that order; junction bases with no gene match: 14. Germline V gene sequence: CDR1 SGHNT, CDR2 YYREEE (reference sequence). The CDR3 extends over 16 amino acids. CDR3 nucleotides: TGTGCCAGCAGCTCAACCCCGAAGGACAGGGTCGGTGGCTACACCTTC. Protein sequence: CASSSTPKDRVGGYTF.

The rearrangement links TRBV28 to TRBJ2-7, with D possibly matching TRBD2 (5 bases). CDR1 is MDHEN and CDR2 is SYDVKM in the germline V gene. The CDR3 is 13 amino acids. The V gene lost 3 bases and the J gene lost 9 bases, with 15 bases spanning the gap. CDR3 in amino acids: CASSLGVGETQYF. As DNA, the CDR3 is TGTGCCAGCAGTTTGGGTGTCGGGGAGACGCAGTACTTC.

The chain combines TRBV29-1 with TRBJ1-1; D perhaps matches TRBD1 (5 bases). The CDR3 runs 14 residues. V gave up 0 bases and J gave up 9 bases, with 17 bases separating them. The V gene's germline CDR1 is SQVTM and CDR2 ANQGSEA. CDR3 residues: CSVEDPATQGKAFF. The CDR3 region has the DNA TGCAGCGTTGAAGACCCGGCTACTCAGGGTAAAGCTTTCTTT. Full variable domain (outside the CDR3, taken from reference TRBV29-1 and TRBJ1-1): SAVISQKPSRDICQRGTSLTIQCQVDSQVTMMFWYRQQPGQSLTLIATANQGSEATYESGFVIDKFPISRPNLTFSTLTVSNMSPEDSSIYLCSVEDPATQGKAFFGQGTRLTVV.

The V call is TRBV3-1 (or the pseudogene TRBV3-2), the J call TRBJ1-2; 7 bases match TRBD1. Germline lookup yields CDR1 LGHDT and CDR2 YNNKEL (reference sequence). CDR3 size: 16 residues. After removal of 5 bases from V and 3 bases from J, the junction contained 12 bases not matched to a gene. CDR3 region: CASSTRTGHGYYGYTF. CDR3 bases: TGTGCCAGCAGCACCCGGACAGGACACGGGTACTATGGCTACACCTTC.

This clone was seen just once. The J gene is TRBJ1-2, the V gene TRBV19; 7 bases align to TRBD1. The CDR3 covers 19 residues. Unmatched junction bases numbered 13, after V lost 0 bases and J lost 0 bases. Per the germline V gene, CDR1 is LNHDA and CDR2 is SQIVND (reference sequence). Here the CDR3 reads CASSIDGFGRGTSNYGYTF. The CDR3 nucleotides read TGTGCCAGTAGTATAGATGGATTCGGCAGGGGGACTTCTAACTATGGCTACACCTTC. Based on the CDR3 plus reference TRBV19 and TRBJ1-2, the full variable domain is DGGITQSPKYLFRKEGQNVTLSCEQNLNHDAMYWYRQDPGQGLRLIYYSQIVNDFQKGDIAEGYSVSREKKESFPLTVTSAQKNPTAFYLCASSIDGFGRGTSNYGYTFGSGTRLTVV.

V gene TRBV28 combines with J gene TRBJ1-5; TRBD1 might be the D (5 bases). V was shortened by 6 bases and J by 7 bases, with 13 bases between the two germline ends. The CDR3 runs to 13 residues. Germline lookup yields CDR1 MDHEN and CDR2 SYDVKM. CDR3 nucleotide sequence: TGTGCCAGCAGCTTTAGGGGCAGGCAGCCCCAGCATTTT. Residues: CASSFRGRQPQHF.

This clone is a singleton in its sample. This chain uses TRBV2 with TRBJ1-5; TRBD1 agrees at 7 bases. The CDR3 sequence is 13 residues long. After removal of 6 bases from V and 6 bases from J, the junction contained 5 bases not matched to a gene. Germline V gene lookup returns CDR1 SNHLY and CDR2 FYNNEI. The DNA of the CDR3 is TGTGCCAGCAGACAGGGGACCGTTCAGCCCCAGCATTTT. It is translated as CASRQGTVQPQHF.

This clone was found a few times. This chain links TRBV15 with TRBJ1-1, with a tentative D call TRBD1 (6 bases). CDR1 is LNHNV, CDR2 YYDKDF, per germline (reference sequence). This CDR3 has 12 residues. V was trimmed by 8 bases and J by 5 bases, leaving 12 bases between them. The CDR3 is CATGGGYTEAFF. CDR3 in DNA: TGTGCCACCGGCGGGGGCTATACTGAAGCTTTCTTT.

This chain joins TRBV9 and TRBJ2-7, with 11 bases fitting TRBD2. Germline V CDR1 and CDR2: SGDLS, YYNGEE. The CDR3 spans 15 residues. The junction had 5 bases not matched to a gene; V was cut back by 3 bases and J by 3 bases. The DNA of the CDR3 is TGTGCCAGCAGCGCAACCGGGACTAGCGGCTACGAGCAGTACTTC. This translates into CASSATGTSGYEQYF. Full variable domain (missing parts from reference TRBV9 and TRBJ2-7): DSGVTQTPKHLITATGQRVTLRCSPRSGDLSVYWYQQSLDQGLQFLIQYYNGEERAKGNILERFSAQQFPDLHSELNLSSLELGDSALYFCASSATGTSGYEQYFGPGTRLTVT.